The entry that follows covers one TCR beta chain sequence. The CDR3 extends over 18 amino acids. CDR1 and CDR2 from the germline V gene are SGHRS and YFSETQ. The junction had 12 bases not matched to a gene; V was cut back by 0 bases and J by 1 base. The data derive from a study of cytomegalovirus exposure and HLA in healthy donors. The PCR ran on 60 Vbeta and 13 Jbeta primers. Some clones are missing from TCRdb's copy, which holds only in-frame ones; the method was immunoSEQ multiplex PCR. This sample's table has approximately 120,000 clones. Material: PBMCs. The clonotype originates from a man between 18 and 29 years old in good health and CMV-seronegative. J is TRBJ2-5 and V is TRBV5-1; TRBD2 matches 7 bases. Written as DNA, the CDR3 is TGCGCCAGCAGCTTGGATGGGCGGCTAGCGGATATCCAAGAGACCCAGTACTTC. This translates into CASSLDGRLADIQETQYF.